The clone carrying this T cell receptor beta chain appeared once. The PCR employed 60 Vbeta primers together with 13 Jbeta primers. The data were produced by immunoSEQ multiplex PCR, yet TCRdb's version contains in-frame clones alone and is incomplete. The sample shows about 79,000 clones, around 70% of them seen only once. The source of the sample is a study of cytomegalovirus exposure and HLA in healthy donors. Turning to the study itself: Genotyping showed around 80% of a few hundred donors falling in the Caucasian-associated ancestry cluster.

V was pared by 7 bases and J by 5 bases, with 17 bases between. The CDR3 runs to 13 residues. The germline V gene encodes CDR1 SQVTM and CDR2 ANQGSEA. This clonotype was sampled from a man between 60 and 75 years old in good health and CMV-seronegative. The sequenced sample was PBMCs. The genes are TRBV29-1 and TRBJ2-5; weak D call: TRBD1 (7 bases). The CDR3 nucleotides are TGCAGCGGGCGGGGACAGAACGGGGAGACCCAGTACTTC. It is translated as CSGRGQNGETQYF.